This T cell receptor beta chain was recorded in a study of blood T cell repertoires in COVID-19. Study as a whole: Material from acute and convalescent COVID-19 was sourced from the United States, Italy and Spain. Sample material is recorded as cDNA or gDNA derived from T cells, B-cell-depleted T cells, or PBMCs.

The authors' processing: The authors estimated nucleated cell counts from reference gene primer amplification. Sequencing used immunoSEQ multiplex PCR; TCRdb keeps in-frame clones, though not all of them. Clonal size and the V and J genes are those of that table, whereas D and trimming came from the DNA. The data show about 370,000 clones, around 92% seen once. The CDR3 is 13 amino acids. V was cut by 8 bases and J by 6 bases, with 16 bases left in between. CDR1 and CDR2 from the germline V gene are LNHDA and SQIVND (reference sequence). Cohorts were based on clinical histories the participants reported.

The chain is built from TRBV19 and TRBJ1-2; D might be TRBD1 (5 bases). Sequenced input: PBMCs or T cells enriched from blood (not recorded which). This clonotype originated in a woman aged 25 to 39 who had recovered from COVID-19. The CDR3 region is CASRRQKDNGYTF. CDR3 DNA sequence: TGTGCCAGTCGCAGACAGAAGGACAATGGCTACACCTTC.